This T cell receptor beta chain was sequenced during a study of CD4 T cells in relation to SARS-CoV-2 and coronaviruses. Trimming removed 4 bases at V and 1 base at J, with 11 bases between. The CDR3 consists of 16 residues. Germline V gives CDR1 MDHEN, CDR2 SYDVKM. Unexposed donor CD4+ T cells date from about 2011-2019, before the COVID-19 pandemic. CD4+ T cells were isolated from the cells after about 11 days of culture. Half the medium was replaced with IL-2 medium on days 3 and 7. Remarks on this clone: The target antigen is unknown.

TCRdb keeps only in-frame clones here, not all; method: immunoSEQ multiplex PCR. The sample gives around 28,000 clones, 74% of which show up once; under 25% is in the top ten. The sequenced sample consisted of CD4+ T cells from PBMCs, cultured in vitro. V is TRBV28 and J is TRBJ2-6; D might be TRBD2 (5 bases). The sequence came from a human donor in good health. DNA for the CDR3: TGTGCCAGCAGTTCCAATCAGCGGTCTGGGGCCAACGTCCTGACTTTC. This translates into CASSSNQRSGANVLTF.